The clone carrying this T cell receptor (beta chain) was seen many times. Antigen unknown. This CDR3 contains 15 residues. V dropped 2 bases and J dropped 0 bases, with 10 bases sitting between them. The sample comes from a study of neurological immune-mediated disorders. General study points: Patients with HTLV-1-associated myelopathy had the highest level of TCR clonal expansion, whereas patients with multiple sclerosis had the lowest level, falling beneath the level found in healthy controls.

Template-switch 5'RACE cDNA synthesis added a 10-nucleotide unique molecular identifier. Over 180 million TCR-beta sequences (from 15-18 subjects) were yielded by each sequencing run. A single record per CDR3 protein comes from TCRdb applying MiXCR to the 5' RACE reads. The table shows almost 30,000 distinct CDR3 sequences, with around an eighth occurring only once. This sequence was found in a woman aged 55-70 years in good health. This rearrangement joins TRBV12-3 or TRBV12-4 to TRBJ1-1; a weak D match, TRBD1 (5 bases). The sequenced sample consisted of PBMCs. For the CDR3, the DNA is TGTGCCAGCAGTTTAATGGACATTTTGAACACTGAAGCTTTCTTT. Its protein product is CASSLMDILNTEAFF.